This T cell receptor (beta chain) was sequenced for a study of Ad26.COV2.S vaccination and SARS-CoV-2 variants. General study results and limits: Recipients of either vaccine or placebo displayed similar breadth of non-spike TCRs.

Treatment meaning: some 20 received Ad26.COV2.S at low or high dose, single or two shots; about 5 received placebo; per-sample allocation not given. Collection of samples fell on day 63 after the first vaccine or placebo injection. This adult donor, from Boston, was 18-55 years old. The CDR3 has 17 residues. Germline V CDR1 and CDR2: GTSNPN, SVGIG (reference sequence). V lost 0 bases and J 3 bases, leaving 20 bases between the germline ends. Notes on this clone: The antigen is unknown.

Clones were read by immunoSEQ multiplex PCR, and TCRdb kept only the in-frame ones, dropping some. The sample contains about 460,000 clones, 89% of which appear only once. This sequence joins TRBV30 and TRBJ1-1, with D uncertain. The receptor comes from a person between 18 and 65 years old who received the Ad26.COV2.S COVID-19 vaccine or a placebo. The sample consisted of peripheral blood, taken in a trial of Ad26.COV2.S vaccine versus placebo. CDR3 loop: CAWSVRLMGIRDTEAFF. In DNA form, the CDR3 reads TGTGCCTGGAGTGTACGGCTAATGGGGATAAGGGACACTGAAGCTTTCTTT.